The 14 T cell receptor beta chains below all came from one sample that was sequenced in a study of identical twins. TCRdb re-analysed the 5' RACE reads in MiXCR, keeping a single row per CDR3 protein. The table has 650,000 to 800,000 distinct CDR3 sequences, over 8.5% seen once. This same sample was also taken into another study, of yellow fever vaccine responses in identical twins.

Material: PBMCs. The receptor set was obtained from a woman aged 18-29 years in good health.

This clonotype turned up a few times. The chain employs TRBV28 and TRBJ2-3, with 8 bases aligning to TRBD2. CDR1 and CDR2 (germline): MDHEN, SYDVKM. The V gene end was trimmed by 4 bases and the J gene end by 2 bases; junction bases not matched to a gene: 8. This CDR3 comprises 16 residues. CDR3 sequence reads: CASSSPTAGVTDTQYF. Written as DNA, the CDR3 is TGTGCCAGCAGTTCACCCACAGCGGGGGTCACAGATACGCAGTATTTT. Full variable domain (remainder filled in from reference TRBV28 and TRBJ2-3): DVKVTQSSRYLVKRTGEKVFLECVQDMDHENMFWYRQDPGLGLRLIYFSYDVKMKEKGDIPEGYSVSREKKERFSLILESASTNQTSMYLCASSSPTAGVTDTQYFGPGTRLTVL.

This clonotype was recorded a few times. CDR3 amino acids: CASSPGGSENIQYF. The CDR3 DNA is TGTGCCAGCAGCCCCGGGGGCTCAGAAAACATTCAGTACTTC. This rearrangement joins TRBV11-3 to TRBJ2-4; D is perhaps TRBD1 or TRBD2 (6 bases each). This CDR3 has 14 residues. V shed 5 bases and J shed 5 bases, with 13 bases lying between them. The germline V gene has CDR1 SGHNT and CDR2 YENEEA.

This clonotype turned up a few times. The chain recombines TRBV6-6 with TRBJ2-7; unclear D gene. V dropped 0 bases and J dropped 6 bases, with 9 bases sitting between them. Looked up from germline, CDR1 is MNHNY and CDR2 is SVGAGI (reference sequence). The CDR3 consists of 13 residues. The CDR3 loop is CASSYSMFGEQYF. DNA for the CDR3: TGTGCCAGCAGTTACTCGATGTTTGGCGAGCAGTACTTC.

There are a few counts of this clonotype. This chain links TRBV5-1 with TRBJ2-1, with TRBD1 matching 8 bases. Losses at the gene ends were 3 bases for V and 0 bases for J; bases not matched to a gene: 2. The CDR3 runs to 15 residues. Germline V gene data show CDR1 as SGHRS and CDR2 as YFSETQ. For the CDR3, the DNA is TGCGCCAGCAGCTCGACAGGGGTCTCCTACAATGAGCAGTTCTTC. Translated, it gives CASSSTGVSYNEQFF.

V is TRBV12-3 or TRBV12-4 and J is TRBJ2-2; D may correspond to TRBD1 or TRBD2 (5 bases each). V lost 10 bases to trimming and J lost 1 base, with 16 bases between them. The CDR3 has 15 residues. The CDR3 DNA sequence: TGTGCCACCACGGTCAAGAGGGGGAACACCGGGGAGCTGTTTTTT. This sequence encodes CATTVKRGNTGELFF.

V gene TRBV15 combines with J gene TRBJ2-7; D may be TRBD1 (5 bases). The germline V gene encodes CDR1 LNHNV and CDR2 YYDKDF (reference sequence). This CDR3 has 17 residues. The V end was cut by 0 bases, the J end by 1 base, with 16 bases between. Here the CDR3 reads CATSRDLASQGSYEQYF. The CDR3 bases are TGTGCCACCAGCAGAGATTTGGCAAGCCAGGGTTCCTACGAGCAGTACTTC.

There are a few counts of this clonotype. This chain uses TRBV5-6 with TRBJ2-5, with TRBD2 matching 11 bases. This CDR3 region has 17 residues. Losses at the gene ends were 0 bases for V and 4 bases for J; bases not matched to a gene: 8. CDR1 is SGHDT, CDR2 YYEEEE, per germline. CDR3 in DNA: TGTGCCAGCAGCTTGGCGGTTAGCGGGAGGGCCGGAGAGACCCAGTACTTC. Translating gives CASSLAVSGRAGETQYF. The whole variable domain, remainder taken from reference TRBV5-6 and TRBJ2-5, is DAGVTQSPTHLIKTRGQQVTLRCSPKSGHDTVSWYQQALGQGPQFIFQYYEEEERQRGNFPDRFSGHQFPNYSSELNVNALLLGDSALYLCASSLAVSGRAGETQYFGPGTRLLVL.

This clonotype was counted many times. This chain joins TRBV20-1 and TRBJ1-4; perhaps TRBD1 as D (5 bases). This CDR3 has 12 residues. V was pared by 0 bases and J by 16 bases, with 15 bases between. The germline gives CDR1 DFQATT, CDR2 SNEGSKA (reference sequence). The CDR3, as DNA: TGCAGTGCTAGAGAGGGGCCCAAGAAGGCGTTTTTT. Its translation is CSAREGPKKAFF.

V usage is TRBV12-3 or TRBV12-4 and J usage is TRBJ2-4; TRBD2 matches 12 bases. After removal of 5 bases from V and 1 base from J, the junction contained 9 bases not matched to a gene. The CDR3 totals 18 residues. The CDR3 here is CASSTLAGGPRAKNIQYF. The CDR3 DNA is TGTGCCAGCAGTACTCTAGCGGGAGGGCCTCGGGCCAAAAACATTCAGTACTTC.

Many counts were recorded for this clonotype. This chain links TRBV10-3 with TRBJ2-3; weak D call: TRBD2 (6 bases). The V gene's germline CDR1 is ENHRY and CDR2 SYGVKD. The CDR3 is 13 amino acids. The V gene lost 8 bases and the J gene lost 2 bases, with 11 bases spanning the gap. The CDR3 DNA is TGTGCCATCGAGGGGAGGTACACAGATACGCAGTATTTT. Amino acids: CAIEGRYTDTQYF.

The chain carries TRBV7-3 and TRBJ1-2; D perhaps matches TRBD1 (6 bases). The V end lost 1 base, the J end lost 6 bases, and 12 bases lay between the germline ends. The germline gives CDR1 SGHTA, CDR2 FQGTGA. CDR3 length: 14 residues. CDR3 sequence: CASSLIAGANGYTF. Here the CDR3 DNA reads TGTGCCAGCAGCTTAATAGCAGGGGCGAATGGCTACACCTTC.

The chain has TRBV5-1 and TRBJ2-2; either TRBD1 or TRBD2 may supply D (5 bases each). V dropped 4 bases and J dropped 0 bases, with 13 bases sitting between them. This CDR3 has 16 amino acids. Germline CDR1 and CDR2: SGHRS and YFSETQ. This CDR3 reads CASSQRDGTNTGELFF. CDR3 DNA sequence: TGCGCCAGCAGCCAAAGGGACGGTACGAACACCGGGGAGCTGTTTTTT.

The V gene is TRBV14, the J gene TRBJ2-7; D is tentatively TRBD1 or TRBD2 (6 bases each). Deletions cut 1 base from V and 2 bases from J, with 21 bases between. Germline values: CDR1 SGHDN, CDR2 FVKESK. The CDR3 consists of 18 residues. The CDR3: CASSQVHPGALATYEQYF. The CDR3 coding sequence is TGTGCCAGCAGCCAAGTTCACCCGGGGGCGTTGGCAACCTACGAGCAGTACTTC. Full variable domain (rest looked up from reference TRBV14 and TRBJ2-7): EAGVTQFPSHSVIEKGQTVTLRCDPISGHDNLYWYRRVMGKEIKFLLHFVKESKQDESGMPNNRFLAERTGGTYSTLKVQPAELEDSGVYFCASSQVHPGALATYEQYFGPGTRLTVT.

This chain links TRBV20-1 with TRBJ2-1; D not resolved. Germline CDR1 reads DFQATT; CDR2 reads SNEGSKA (reference sequence). The CDR3 contains 11 residues. V was shortened by 6 bases and J by 9 bases, with 12 bases between the two germline ends. As DNA, the CDR3 is TGCAGTGCCGATGGACGGAGTGAGCAGTTCTTC. Its translation is CSADGRSEQFF.